This T cell receptor (beta chain) is from a study of technical replicates of blood from a few donors. TCRdb keeps only in-frame clones here, not all; method: immunoSEQ multiplex PCR. This sample has some 47,000 clones, with about 94% found just once. V lost 4 bases and J lost 4; bases outside the gene matches: 4. Germline CDR1 SGHTS, CDR2 YDEGEE. This CDR3 is 14 amino acids long. The chain recombines TRBV5-8 with TRBJ2-2, with TRBD2 matching 7 bases. The sample consisted of PBMCs. This TCR was sampled from a human donor in good health. Some clones in this sample may be carry-over from other donors' samples. The DNA of the CDR3 is TGTGCCAGCAGCCCACGGACTAGCACCGGGGAGCTGTTTTTT. Protein sequence: CASSPRTSTGELFF.